The 28 T cell receptor beta chains below were found in one sample sequenced in a study of T-cell reconstitution after alpha-beta-depleted transplantation in children. A TCRbeta library incorporating unique molecular identifiers was prepared. TCRdb reprocessed the PCR reads via MiXCR and lists one record per CDR3 protein. The repertoire holds about 190,000 distinct CDR3 sequences, with around 10% as singletons. Sequencing used PBMCs, obtained before TCRalphabeta/CD19-depleted stem cell transplant. These receptors all stem from a boy aged 2 to 10 with acute myeloid leukemia, due to receive a stem cell transplant.

Note on this clonotype: The CDR3 does not end in the conserved phenylalanine or tryptophan, so this is likely a read error. The chain carries TRBV7-7 and TRBJ1-1; D perhaps matches TRBD1 (5 bases). Germline V gene lookup returns CDR1 SSHAT and CDR2 FNYEAQ (reference sequence). The CDR3 is 13 amino acids. CDR3 in DNA: TGTGCTAGCAGCCTGACAGAGAACACTGAAGCTTTCATT. Translation: CASSLTENTEAFI.

This clonotype came up many times. This chain connects TRBV14 to TRBJ1-1; D gene ambiguous. The germline V gene encodes CDR1 SGHDN and CDR2 FVKESK. Trimming took 0 bases from V and 1 from J, leaving 9 bases between them. This CDR3 region has 15 residues. CDR3 amino acids: CASSQEIAGNTEAFF. The DNA for the CDR3 is TGTGCCAGCAGCCAAGAGATTGCGGGGAACACTGAAGCTTTCTTT.

This clonotype was counted at least ten times. This chain links TRBV7-9 with TRBJ1-2; D remains ambiguous. The germline V gene has CDR1 SEHNR and CDR2 FQNEAQ (reference sequence). Trimming shortened V by 5 bases and J by 6 bases, and 7 bases separated the two germline ends. This CDR3 is built from 11 residues. The CDR3 DNA sequence: TGTGCCAGCAGCCCCAGGAATGGCTACACCTTC. This translates into CASSPRNGYTF.

There are many counts of this clonotype. V and J are TRBV20-1 and TRBJ1-6; D unresolved. CDR1 and CDR2 from the germline V gene are DFQATT and SNEGSKA (reference sequence). This CDR3 region has 12 residues. Trimming cost V 3 bases and J 9 bases, with 9 bases left between them. The CDR3 nucleotides read TGCAGTGCTAGGGGGAATTCTTCACCCCTCCACTTT. Its translation: CSARGNSSPLHF.

This clonotype showed up many times. V and J are TRBV12-3 or TRBV12-4 and TRBJ1-2; tentatively, D is TRBD1 (6 bases). The CDR3 loop spans 13 amino acids. Trimming took 3 bases from V and 4 from J, leaving 9 bases between them. DNA for the CDR3: TGTGCCAGCAGTTTCTGGACAGCCTATGGCTACACCTTC. It translates to CASSFWTAYGYTF.

There are many counts of this clonotype. The V and J genes are TRBV20-1 and TRBJ2-3, with 12 nucleotides matching TRBD2. V lost 7 bases and J lost 4; bases outside the gene matches: 12. CDR1 DFQATT and CDR2 SNEGSKA come from the germline V gene (reference sequence). This CDR3 has 16 amino acids. The chain's CDR3 is CSELAGGPGWSDTQYF. DNA for the CDR3: TGCAGTGAGCTAGCGGGAGGGCCGGGTTGGTCAGATACGCAGTATTTT.

This chain joins TRBV10-3 and TRBJ1-2; D is unresolved. The V end lost 2 bases, the J end lost 0 bases, and 7 bases lay between the germline ends. This CDR3 is built from 14 residues. Germline values: CDR1 ENHRY, CDR2 SYGVKD. The CDR3, as DNA: TGTGCCATCAGTGAGGGCCCCCCTAACTATGGCTACACCTTC. This gives the protein CAISEGPPNYGYTF.

This clonotype was seen many times. CDR3: CSVEAYGAHGYTF. The DNA of the CDR3 is TGCAGCGTTGAAGCCTACGGGGCGCATGGCTACACCTTC. The chain carries TRBV29-1 and TRBJ1-2; D possibly corresponds to TRBD1 (5 bases). Germline loops: CDR1 SQVTM, CDR2 ANQGSEA. The CDR3 totals 13 residues. V lost 1 base to trimming and J lost 6 bases, with 12 bases between them.

This clonotype was found many times. This chain joins TRBV11-2 and TRBJ1-5, with a tentative D call TRBD1 (5 bases). V shed 11 bases and J shed 2 bases, with 16 bases lying between them. Per germline, CDR1 SGHAT and CDR2 FQNNGV. The CDR3 runs 14 residues. DNA of the CDR3: TGTGCCTCAGACGTGAGGGGACGCAATCAGCCCCAGCATTTT. Residues: CASDVRGRNQPQHF.

This clonotype was seen at least ten times. This rearrangement joins TRBV5-1 to TRBJ2-1; 14 nucleotides agree with TRBD2. CDR1 and CDR2 from the germline V gene are SGHRS and YFSETQ. The CDR3 consists of 19 residues. The trim removed 2 bases at V and 5 bases at J, leaving 12 bases unmatched. As DNA, the CDR3 is TGCGCCAGCAGCTTCACCGGGACTAGCGGGAGTGGGGAGAACAATGAGCAGTTCTTC. Residues: CASSFTGTSGSGENNEQFF.

This clonotype was observed many times. The J gene is TRBJ2-1, the V gene TRBV12-3 or TRBV12-4, with 10 bases that match TRBD2. Trimming took 4 bases from V and 8 from J; bases not matched to a gene: 8. The CDR3 sequence is 15 residues long. The DNA of the CDR3 is TGTGCCAGCAGTTCGGGGACTAGCGTTGCCCATGAGCAGTTCTTC. This translates into CASSSGTSVAHEQFF.

This clonotype was seen many times. The chain uses TRBV20-1 and TRBJ2-4, with 8 bases matching TRBD2. With 4 bases clipped from V and 7 bases from J, the junction kept 9 bases outside the gene matches. Germline V gene data show CDR1 as DFQATT and CDR2 as SNEGSKA (reference sequence). The CDR3 consists of 14 residues. The CDR3 bases are TGCAGTGCTACGGAGCAAGCGGGAGTGAACATTCAGTACTTC. Residues: CSATEQAGVNIQYF.

This clonotype came up many times. The chain combines TRBV6-5 with TRBJ1-5; a possible D gene is TRBD1 (5 bases). The V end lost 5 bases, the J end lost 0 bases, and 8 bases lay between the germline ends. Per germline, CDR1 MNHEY and CDR2 SVGAGI. The CDR3 length is 14 residues. CDR3 DNA sequence: TGTGCCAGCAGTAACAGGTATAGCAATCAGCCCCAGCATTTT. This encodes CASSNRYSNQPQHF.

This clonotype has a handful of counts. The chain uses TRBV6-1 and TRBJ2-7, with 7 bases that match TRBD2. The germline V gene has CDR1 MNHNS and CDR2 SASEGT. J gave up 1 base and V 5 bases, and 11 bases lay outside the gene matches. This CDR3 is 16 amino acids long. The CDR3 loop reads CASSPHWASGSYEQYF. DNA of the CDR3: TGTGCCAGCAGTCCCCATTGGGCTAGCGGTTCCTACGAGCAGTACTTC.

This clonotype was seen at least ten times. The CDR3 sequence: CASSPTQGAGYTF. CDR3 bases: TGTGCCAGCAGTCCTACACAGGGGGCTGGCTACACCTTC. The gene calls are TRBV27 and TRBJ1-2; 9 bases line up with TRBD1. The junction had 5 bases not matched to a gene; V was cut back by 5 bases and J by 7 bases. Germline V CDR1 and CDR2: MNHEY, SMNVEV (reference sequence). There are 13 residues in the CDR3.

In this sample, this clonotype turned up many times. This sequence joins TRBV5-1 and TRBJ2-3; TRBD2 matches at 11 bases. CDR3 size: 16 residues. From germline, CDR1 is SGHRS and CDR2 YFSETQ. The V segment lost 4 bases and the J segment 2 bases; nucleotides outside the gene matches: 6. CDR3 region: CASSTGTSGSTDTQYF. Written as DNA, the CDR3 is TGCGCCAGCAGCACCGGGACTAGCGGCTCCACAGATACGCAGTATTTT.

This clonotype was detected ten times or more. The V and J genes are TRBV18 and TRBJ2-7; TRBD1 matches at 7 bases. The CDR3 sequence is 14 residues long. Looked up from germline, CDR1 is KGHSH and CDR2 is LQKENI. The V gene end was trimmed by 1 base and the J gene end by 5 bases; junction bases not matched to a gene: 5. The CDR3 spells CASSPRDRAHEQYF. CDR3 DNA: TGTGCCAGCTCACCACGCGACAGGGCCCACGAGCAGTACTTC. Variable domain in full (rest from reference TRBV18 and TRBJ2-7): NAGVMQNPRHLVRRRGQEARLRCSPMKGHSHVYWYRQLPEEGLKFMVYLQKENIIDESGMPKERFSAEFPKEGPSILRIQQVVRGDSAAYFCASSPRDRAHEQYFGPGTRLTVT.

The table lists this clonotype with many counts. The rearrangement joins TRBV5-1 to TRBJ2-7; TRBD1 is a possible D gene (5 bases). Germline lookup yields CDR1 SGHRS and CDR2 YFSETQ. CDR3 length: 15 residues. Trimming cost V 0 bases and J 1 base, with 11 bases left between them. CDR3 loop: CASSLANQGSYEQYF. The CDR3 nucleotides are TGCGCCAGCAGCTTGGCCAATCAGGGTTCCTACGAGCAGTACTTC.

This clonotype occurred many times. The V gene is TRBV7-7, the J gene TRBJ2-1; D unclear. Germline V gene data show CDR1 as SSHAT and CDR2 as FNYEAQ (reference sequence). With 1 base removed from V and 4 bases from J, the gap between germline ends came to 5 bases. The length of the CDR3 is 13 residues. The CDR3 DNA follows: TGTGCCAGCAGCTTAGAACCTTACAATGAGCAGTTCTTC. Encoded protein: CASSLEPYNEQFF.

This clonotype appeared many times. The rearrangement links TRBV2 to TRBJ1-3, with D perhaps matching TRBD1 (5 bases). The CDR3 covers 15 residues. Germline CDR1 and CDR2: SNHLY and FYNNEI. V lost 9 bases and J lost 0, with 15 bases in between. The CDR3 spells CASTLGGSSGNTIYF. The DNA for the CDR3 is TGTGCCAGTACTCTGGGGGGGAGCTCTGGAAACACCATATATTTT.

With regard to this clonotype: At one of its ends the junction is not consistent with the germline gene, which may arise from a read error. The chain joins TRBV4-1 to TRBJ2-7; 7 positions agree with TRBD2. CDR1 and CDR2 from the germline V gene are MGHRA and YSYEKL. This CDR3 comprises 19 residues. CDR3 sequence reads: CASSQVSGGLAVGTYGQYF. As DNA, the CDR3 is TGCGCCAGCAGCCAAGTCTCAGGAGGTCTAGCGGTCGGTACATACGGGCAGTACTTC.

This clonotype was picked up many times. The rearrangement links TRBV20-1 to TRBJ1-4, with D possibly matching TRBD1 (5 bases). This CDR3 has 12 residues. Germline lookup yields CDR1 DFQATT and CDR2 SNEGSKA (reference sequence). The V end was cut by 0 bases, the J end by 6 bases, with 5 bases between. CDR3 nucleotide sequence: TGCAGTGCTAGAGAAGGGGATGAAAAACTGTTTTTT. It specifies CSAREGDEKLFF.

In this sample, this clonotype turned up many times. The CDR3 DNA is TGCAGTGCTCCAGTCGGTTCTCTCTATGGCTACACCTTC. Protein sequence: CSAPVGSLYGYTF. V and J are TRBV20-1 and TRBJ1-2; D is uncertain. Germline CDR1 and CDR2: DFQATT and SNEGSKA (reference sequence). The CDR3 consists of 13 residues. V was cut by 5 bases and J by 4 bases, with 14 bases left in between.

This clonotype was seen at least ten times. This chain joins TRBV20-1 and TRBJ1-6; TRBD1 is a possible D gene (5 bases). Trimming took 7 bases from V and 4 from J, leaving 11 bases between them. From germline, CDR1 is DFQATT and CDR2 SNEGSKA (reference sequence). The CDR3 has 13 amino acids. The CDR3 here is CSVQGAYNSPLHF. CDR3 nucleotides: TGCAGTGTTCAGGGAGCTTATAATTCACCCCTCCACTTT.

This clonotype was picked up many times. The chain is built from TRBV5-1 and TRBJ2-4, with TRBD1 matching 8 bases. In germline, CDR1 is SGHRS, CDR2 YFSETQ. Trimming removed 7 bases from V and 6 bases from J; junction bases left unmatched: 12. This CDR3 comprises 15 residues. CDR3 sequence (DNA): TGCGCCAGCCGCCTCGGACAGGGTCGGGGAAACATTCAGTACTTC. Its translation is CASRLGQGRGNIQYF.

There are many counts of this clonotype. The rearrangement links TRBV12-3 or TRBV12-4 to TRBJ2-2, with TRBD1 matching 7 bases. This CDR3 spans 15 amino acids. Unmatched junction bases numbered 6, after V lost 3 bases and J lost 5 bases. This CDR3 is CASSFRDRVTGELFF. Here the CDR3 DNA reads TGTGCCAGCAGTTTCCGGGACAGAGTTACCGGGGAGCTGTTTTTT.

For this clonotype: In this CDR3 the conserved last residue, phenylalanine or tryptophan, is missing, so a read error is likely. This chain links TRBV10-3 with TRBJ2-5, with TRBD2 identical over 10 bases. V dropped 4 bases and J dropped 5; count of bases not matched to a gene: 7. The CDR3 has 15 amino acids. CDR1 is ENHRY and CDR2 is SYGVKD in the germline V gene. CDR3 in DNA: TGTGCCATCAGTGGCAGCGGGGGGGCCCACGAGACCCAGTACTCC. Protein sequence: CAISGSGGAHETQYS.

This clonotype was picked up many times. The chain joins TRBV28 to TRBJ1-1, with 9 bases aligning to TRBD1. With V trimmed by 5 bases and J by 3 bases, 7 bases remained unmatched. CDR3 length: 15 amino acids. The germline gives CDR1 MDHEN, CDR2 SYDVKM. CDR3 DNA sequence: TGTGCCAGCAGTCCCTCCGGGACAGGGTACACTGAAGCTTTCTTT. This encodes CASSPSGTGYTEAFF. Filled out from reference TRBV28 and TRBJ1-1, the complete variable domain reads DVKVTQSSRYLVKRTGEKVFLECVQDMDHENMFWYRQDPGLGLRLIYFSYDVKMKEKGDIPEGYSVSREKKERFSLILESASTNQTSMYLCASSPSGTGYTEAFFGQGTRLTVV.